This T cell receptor beta chain derives from a study of patients and donors after allogeneic stem cell transplantation. V lost 6 bases and J lost 8, with 13 bases in between. The CDR3 sequence is 13 residues long. There are a few counts of this clonotype. A single record per CDR3 protein comes from TCRdb applying MiXCR to the RT-PCR reads. The data hold 800,000 to 1,000,000 distinct CDR3 sequences, with approximately 18% observed a single time. Sequences were obtained from blood, either unsorted or a sorted T cell fraction (not recorded which). The V gene is TRBV12-3 or TRBV12-4, the J gene TRBJ1-4; no reliable D call. The TCR was taken from a human donor who was either an allogeneic HSCT recipient or a stem cell or donor lymphocyte infusion donor (not recorded which). It is not recorded whose cells these are; they may come from a transplant donor. This CDR3 reads CASRGPQREKLFF. CDR3 nucleotides: TGTGCCAGCAGAGGACCCCAACGCGAAAAACTGTTTTTT.